These 19 T cell receptor beta chains came from one sample sequenced in a study of Ad26.COV2.S vaccination and SARS-CoV-2 variants (dated by TCRdb to the early 2020s). The library was built by means of the immunoSEQ multiplex PCR assay. This immuneACCESS table, as held by TCRdb, lists in-frame sequences with V and J called but not all clones. Of the missing ones, under half trace to an unresolved V gene in checked studies; the others have no known cause. Across this sample there are some 400,000 clones, with roughly 90% seen only once. Under 2% of the sample lies in the top ten. The treatment or condition label of this sample denotes: roughly 20 received Ad26.COV2.S at low or high dose, single or two shots; several received placebo; per-sample allocation not given. Repertoires of vaccine and placebo recipients were sequenced from samples taken on day 63 after the first injection. Sample: peripheral blood, taken in a trial of Ad26.COV2.S vaccine versus placebo. The receptors were gathered from a person between 18 and 60 years old who received the Ad26.COV2.S COVID-19 vaccine or a placebo.

The chain couples TRBV7-9 to TRBJ2-7; D possibly corresponds to TRBD1 (6 bases). This CDR3 is built from 14 residues. Germline assignment: CDR1 SEHNR and CDR2 FQNEAQ (reference sequence). With 8 bases removed from V and 1 base from J, the gap between germline ends came to 15 bases. The CDR3 DNA follows: TGTGCCAGCCAGGGGACAACAAGGTCCTACGAGCAGTACTTC. Protein: CASQGTTRSYEQYF.

The genes are TRBV7-9 and TRBJ1-3, with D unresolved. Trimming removed 7 bases from V and 1 base from J, with 8 bases in between. Germline CDR1 is SEHNR and CDR2 is FQNEAQ (reference sequence). The CDR3 sequence is 13 residues long. This CDR3 is CASTPFSGNTIYF. CDR3 sequence (DNA): TGTGCCAGCACCCCCTTTTCTGGAAACACCATATATTTT.

The chain joins TRBV14 to TRBJ2-1, with 8 positions matching TRBD1. Trimming at V came to 0 bases and at J to 8 bases, leaving 12 bases not matched to a gene. Germline V lookup: CDR1 SGHDN, CDR2 FVKESK. The CDR3 has 17 residues. CDR3 in amino acids: CASSQDFIAGGTDEQFF. The CDR3 bases are TGTGCCAGCAGCCAAGATTTTATCGCAGGGGGCACGGATGAGCAGTTCTTC.

The chain links TRBV19 to TRBJ2-2; D is perhaps TRBD1 (5 bases). Per the germline V gene, CDR1 is LNHDA and CDR2 is SQIVND (reference sequence). The CDR3 extends over 16 amino acids. Trimming took 6 bases from V and 2 from J, leaving 16 bases between them. CDR3 coding DNA: TGTGCCAGTAGCCAGCTGCGGCAGGGAAACACCGGGGAGCTGTTTTTT. Amino acid sequence: CASSQLRQGNTGELFF.

The genes are TRBV4-1 and TRBJ2-7; possible D gene TRBD1, 6 bases. Trimming cost V 1 base and J 4 bases, with 8 bases left between them. The germline CDR1 and CDR2 sequences are MGHRA and YSYEKL. This CDR3 is 13 amino acids long. The CDR3 DNA reads as TGCGCCAGCAGCCAAGTCCAGGGGTACGAGCAGTACTTC. Its translation: CASSQVQGYEQYF.

The rearrangement joins TRBV18 to TRBJ1-2; D possibly corresponds to TRBD1 (6 bases). V was clipped by 3 bases and J by 6 bases, with 20 bases between them. The germline V gene encodes CDR1 KGHSH and CDR2 LQKENI. The CDR3 runs 16 residues. CDR3 nucleotide sequence: TGTGCCAGCTCACCCCCCCTAGCTCGGGGGGGCGATGGCTACACCTTC. Translated, it gives CASSPPLARGGDGYTF.

The genes are TRBV11-2 and TRBJ1-1; D is possibly TRBD1 (5 bases). Trimming pared 4 bases from V and 1 base from J, leaving 19 bases between. CDR3 size: 17 residues. Per the germline V gene, CDR1 is SGHAT and CDR2 is FQNNGV. CDR3 bases: TGTGCCAGCAGCTCCCTTCGGGGCAGAGCATCGAACACTGAAGCTTTCTTT. It codes for CASSSLRGRASNTEAFF.

The chain recombines TRBV7-2 with TRBJ2-5; 8 bases line up with TRBD1. Trimming cost V 5 bases and J 6 bases; bases outside gene matches: 17. The CDR3 runs 17 residues. Looked up from germline, CDR1 is SGHTA and CDR2 is FQGNSA. The CDR3, as DNA: TGTGCCAGCAGCCCTCTCGGGTTCGGAGACAGGGGAAAGACCCAGTACTTC. It translates to CASSPLGFGDRGKTQYF.

The chain has TRBV7-3 and TRBJ2-3; D unresolved. Trimming cost V 5 bases and J 0 bases, with 12 bases left between them. CDR3 length equals 15 residues. The V gene's germline CDR1 is SGHTA and CDR2 FQGTGA. The CDR3 nucleotides read TGTGCCAGCAGCCGTAGCTACTCTAGCACAGATACGCAGTATTTT. Its protein is CASSRSYSSTDTQYF.

The chain joins TRBV29-1 to TRBJ2-7; the match to TRBD2 covers 10 bases. Germline CDR1 and CDR2: SQVTM and ANQGSEA. Losses at the gene ends were 3 bases for V and 6 bases for J; bases not matched to a gene: 8. The CDR3 length is 14 residues. CDR3 protein: CSVEELAGVGEQYF. The CDR3 DNA follows: TGCAGCGTTGAGGAGCTAGCGGGAGTTGGCGAGCAGTACTTC.

V and J are TRBV4-1 and TRBJ1-5; tentatively, D is TRBD1 (6 bases). The CDR3 sequence is 14 residues long. The germline gives CDR1 MGHRA, CDR2 YSYEKL. The V end was cut by 6 bases, the J end by 6 bases, with 15 bases between. The CDR3: CASSLTGASQPQHF. As DNA, the CDR3 is TGCGCCAGCAGTCTAACGGGGGCAAGTCAGCCCCAGCATTTT.

The chain employs TRBV6-5 and TRBJ2-3; weak D call: TRBD1 (5 bases). V lost 10 bases and J lost 0, with 17 bases in between. The germline CDR1 and CDR2 sequences are MNHEY and SVGAGI. The CDR3 contains 15 residues. CDR3 sequence: CATGAAGFSTDTQYF. CDR3 nucleotide sequence: TGTGCCACTGGGGCCGCTGGTTTCAGCACAGATACGCAGTATTTT.

The chain couples TRBV7-8 to TRBJ2-1, with 7 bases identical to TRBD2. CDR1 and CDR2 from the germline V gene are SGHVS and FQNEAQ. The CDR3 has 14 amino acids. Trimming cost V 10 bases and J 4 bases; bases outside gene matches: 10. CDR3 sequence reads: CATGGGPIYNEQFF. The DNA for the CDR3 is TGTGCCACCGGGGGAGGGCCGATTTACAATGAGCAGTTCTTC.

The chain couples TRBV28 to TRBJ2-1; 13 bases are a match to TRBD2. The ends lost 6 bases at V and 11 bases at J; junction bases unmatched: 10. Germline CDR1 MDHEN, CDR2 SYDVKM. The CDR3 spans 15 residues. The CDR3 DNA reads TGTGCCAGCAGCCGACCGGGACTAGCGGGAAGAAAGCAGTTCTTC. This translates into CASSRPGLAGRKQFF.

The chain has TRBV10-3 and TRBJ2-1; 11 nucleotides line up with TRBD2. This CDR3 is built from 16 residues. Trimming cost V 2 bases and J 5 bases; bases outside gene matches: 5. The germline gives CDR1 ENHRY, CDR2 SYGVKD. The chain's CDR3 is CAISESGTSGNNEQFF. The CDR3 DNA reads TGTGCCATCAGTGAGAGCGGGACTAGCGGTAACAATGAGCAGTTCTTC.

This clone was counted a few times. The rearrangement joins TRBV4-1 to TRBJ1-2; the match to TRBD1 covers 8 bases. The germline CDR1 and CDR2 sequences are MGHRA and YSYEKL. The CDR3 extends over 17 amino acids. V gave up 0 bases and J gave up 0 bases; unmatched junction bases: 6. CDR3 coding DNA: TGCGCCAGCAGCCAAGATTGGACAGGGATAGCTAACTATGGCTACACCTTC. This gives the protein CASSQDWTGIANYGYTF.

This chain uses TRBV14 with TRBJ2-1; either TRBD1 or TRBD2 may fit D (6 bases each). This CDR3 is 15 amino acids long. The germline V gene encodes CDR1 SGHDN and CDR2 FVKESK. V lost 4 bases and J 9 bases, leaving 19 bases between the germline ends. The CDR3 is CASSRRGVGGGEQFF. Here the CDR3 DNA reads TGTGCCAGCAGCCGGCGGGGTGTGGGGGGCGGTGAGCAGTTCTTC.

The chain's CDR3 is CSVEEVTSRQDEQFF. DNA of the CDR3: TGCAGCGTTGAAGAGGTGACTAGCCGACAGGATGAGCAGTTCTTC. The rearrangement joins TRBV29-1 to TRBJ2-1; maybe TRBD2 (7 bases). The CDR3 spans 15 residues. The germline V gene has CDR1 SQVTM and CDR2 ANQGSEA. V gave up 0 bases and J gave up 8 bases, with 17 bases separating them.

The genes are TRBV7-2 and TRBJ2-5; the match to TRBD1 covers 10 bases. CDR1 is SGHTA, CDR2 FQGNSA, per germline. Germline trimming cut 5 bases from V and 4 bases from J; bases unmatched to any gene: 4. The CDR3 length is 14 residues. CDR3 protein: CASSPTGGTETQYF. The CDR3 DNA is TGTGCCAGCAGCCCGACAGGGGGCACAGAGACCCAGTACTTC.